This T cell receptor (beta chain) is from a study of identical twins. Study-wide findings and caveats: Sequences that were beta out-of-frame showed weaker excess twin sharing.

Using its own MiXCR run on the 5' RACE reads, TCRdb lists one record per CDR3 protein. Counted here are about 220,000 distinct CDR3 sequences, over 8% occurring once; the ten biggest clones make up 5.1%. This CDR3 has 14 amino acids. Germline loops: CDR1 SGHKS, CDR2 YYEKEE (reference sequence). The germline V and J ends were trimmed by 2 bases and 5 bases, with 11 bases remaining between them. This clonotype was seen ten or more times. The antigen is undetermined. This chain connects TRBV5-5 to TRBJ1-5, with D hard to call. The TCR originated in a woman younger than 35 in good health. The sample comprised memory (CD45RO+) T cells sorted from blood. This CDR3 is CASSFGLGDQPQHF. CDR3 coding DNA: TGTGCCAGCAGCTTTGGTTTGGGCGATCAGCCCCAGCATTTT.